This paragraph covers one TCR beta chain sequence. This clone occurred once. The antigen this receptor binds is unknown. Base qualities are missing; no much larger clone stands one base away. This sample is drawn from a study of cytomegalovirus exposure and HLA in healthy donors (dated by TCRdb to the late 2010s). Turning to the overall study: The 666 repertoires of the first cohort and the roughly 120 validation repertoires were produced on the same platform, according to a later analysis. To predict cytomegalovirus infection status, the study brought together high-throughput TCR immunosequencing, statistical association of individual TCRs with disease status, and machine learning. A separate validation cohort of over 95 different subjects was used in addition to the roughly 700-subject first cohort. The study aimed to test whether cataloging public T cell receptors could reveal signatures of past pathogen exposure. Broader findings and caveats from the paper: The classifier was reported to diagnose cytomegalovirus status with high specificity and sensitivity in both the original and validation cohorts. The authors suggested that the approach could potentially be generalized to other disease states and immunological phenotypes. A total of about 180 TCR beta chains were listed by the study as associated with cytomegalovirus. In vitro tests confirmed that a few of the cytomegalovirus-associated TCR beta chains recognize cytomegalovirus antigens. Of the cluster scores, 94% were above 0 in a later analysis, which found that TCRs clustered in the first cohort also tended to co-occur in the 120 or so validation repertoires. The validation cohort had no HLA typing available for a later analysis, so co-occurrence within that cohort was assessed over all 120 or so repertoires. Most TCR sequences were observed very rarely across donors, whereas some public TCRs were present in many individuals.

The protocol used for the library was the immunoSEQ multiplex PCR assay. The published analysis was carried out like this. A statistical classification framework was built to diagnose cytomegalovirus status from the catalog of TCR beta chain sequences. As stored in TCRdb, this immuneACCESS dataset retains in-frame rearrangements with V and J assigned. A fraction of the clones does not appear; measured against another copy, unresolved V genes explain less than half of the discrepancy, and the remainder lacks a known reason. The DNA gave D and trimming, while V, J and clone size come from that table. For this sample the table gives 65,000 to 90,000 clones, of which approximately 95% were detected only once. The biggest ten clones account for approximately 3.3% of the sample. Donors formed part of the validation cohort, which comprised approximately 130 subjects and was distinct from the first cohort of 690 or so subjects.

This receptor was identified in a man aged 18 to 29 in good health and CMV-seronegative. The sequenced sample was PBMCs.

The DNA sequence reads TGCGCCAGCAGCCAAGATGGGAGCTCCTACAATGAGCAGTTCTTC. It is translated as CASSQDGSSYNEQFF. Here the chain combines TRBV4-3 and TRBJ2-1, and TRBD2 may be the D gene, going by 5 matching bases. The germline V gene sets CDR1 to LGHNA and CDR2 to YSLEER. The CDR3 measures 15 amino acids from cysteine to phenylalanine. The retained sequence is limited to the CDR3, 45 bases, with the frame set at the first base. V was cut back by 0 bases and J by 0 bases, leaving a gap of 6 bases between them.